This TCR beta chain stems from a study of T cell repertoires in cytomegalovirus infection (dated by TCRdb to the late 2010s). Study-wide context: Donor HLA type was relevant to the analysis, because carriage of CMV infection together with the matching HLA type was indicated by public TCR beta signatures.

From the cysteine through the phenylalanine, the CDR3 covers 14 amino acids. Solely the CDR3 DNA is kept, with 42 bases framed from the first base. Per the germline V gene, MNHEY is the CDR1 and SVGEGT is the CDR2. Cut back by 2 bases and 4 bases, the V and J ends lie 11 bases apart. This clonotype has a handful of counts. Which antigen it targets is not known. No much larger clone exists at a distance of one base, and base qualities are not known. TCRdb lists the instrument as Illumina HiSeq 1500. The public reads were run again by TCRdb, first through fastp at Q25 and then through MiXCR, and only productive beta chains were kept. Entries that share a CDR3 protein sequence are merged under the most common genes and DNA. This sample has fewer than 300,000 distinct CDR3 sequences in its table, and roughly 23% of those were observed once. About 15% of the sample is held by the ten biggest clonotypes. The paper as a whole reports these results and caveats: Cumulative frequency of public TCR beta family members discriminated carriers of CMV infection plus the relevant HLA type in this cohort and an independent 352-donor cohort. The ex vivo response was dominated by HLA-C-restricted CMV-specific TCR beta clonotypes, which also provided the single most frequent clonotype in two of eight donors.

Sequenced input: PBMCs. The sequence came from a human donor in good health (CMV status not recorded). Some clones in this sample may be carry-over from other donors' samples. The chain employs TRBV6-2 or TRBV6-3 and TRBJ2-5, with no D gene named confidently. The nucleotide sequence reads as follows: TGTGCCAGCAGTTACGCTTACATACCAGAGACCCAGTACTTC. Translation gives CASSYAYIPETQYF.